This TCR beta chain was sequenced in a study of CD8 T cells in ankylosing spondylitis. Trimming cost V 1 base and J 1 base, with 10 bases left between them. This CDR3 has 15 residues. Study-wide results and caveats: Some motif variants had been reported before (in reactive arthritis synovial fluid and blood). Characteristic, it appeared, of ankylosing spondylitis blood was a TCR beta motif of about eight highly homologous variants. The clones that were linked to disease were reported to be significantly enriched in matched synovial fluid samples from ankylosing spondylitis patients.

This clonotype has just a few counts. Antigen unknown. Construction of TCR beta libraries was performed using quantitative 5'-RACE with molecular barcodes. TCRdb fed the 5' RACE reads into MiXCR, producing one record per CDR3 protein. Of around 540,000 distinct CDR3 sequences in the sample, about 12% are singletons; the top ten hold nearly 7%. The chain combines TRBV12-3 or TRBV12-4 with TRBJ1-1, with D possibly TRBD1 on 6 matching bases. Sample: blood, either unsorted or a sorted T cell fraction (not recorded which). The clonotype was recovered from a male donor with ankylosing spondylitis. The CDR3 bases are TGTGCCAGCAGTTTAGGGCGGGGGCCGAACACTGAAGCTTTCTTT. The encoded protein is CASSLGRGPNTEAFF.